This TCR beta chain was identified in a study of blood T cells in healthy people across ages. Study-level points and caveats: Donor CMV status was unknown, possibly confounding expanded clonotype changes. Fewer expanded clones and more diversity marked long-lived versus aged donors.

Staff drew roughly 10 milliliters of peripheral blood from each donor. About this clonotype: What it binds is not known.

Primed by a sample-barcoded 5' primer and a J-beta primer mix, a second PCR proceeded for about 7 to 11 cycles. Template switching added a 12-random-nucleotide identifier to every cDNA molecule. From the 5' RACE reads, TCRdb called clonotypes with MiXCR, one entry per CDR3 protein. The sample records 700,000 to 850,000 distinct CDR3 sequences, 53% being singletons. This TCR was sampled from a man of 80 years or more in good health. What was sequenced was blood.

The DNA of the CDR3 is TGTGCCAGCAGCCAAGGGACAGGGGTCGAGCAGTACTTC. Its protein product is CASSQGTGVEQYF. The chain recombines TRBV4-2 with TRBJ2-7; 9 bases match TRBD1. The V segment lost 1 base and the J segment 6 bases; nucleotides outside the gene matches: 1. The CDR3 has 13 residues. CDR1 is LGHNA, CDR2 YNFKEQ, per germline.